This TCR beta chain was profiled in a study of cytomegalovirus exposure and HLA in healthy donors. Study-level findings and limits: For presence/absence analyses, sequencing depth was assumed to be roughly uniform across donors. In a later analysis, TCR beta V- and J-gene trimming showed a link to a missense DCLRE1C variant. Clonal expansion, a later analysis showed, was greater in HLA-associated TCR beta chains than in equally common others. Most TCR sequences were seen very rarely across donors, but some public TCRs occurred in many.

Germline lookup yields CDR1 MNHEY and CDR2 SVGAGI. Trimming shortened V by 6 bases and J by 0 bases, and 9 bases separated the two germline ends. The CDR3 length is 13 residues. A note on this clone: What it recognizes is unknown.

60 Vbeta and 13 Jbeta primers were used in PCR. Assay used: immunoSEQ multiplex PCR; TCRdb lists only in-frame clones, some missing. The sample lists roughly 150,000 clones; more than 80% were seen once. Sequenced material: PBMCs. The chain carries TRBV6-5 and TRBJ2-7, with D possibly matching TRBD1 (5 bases). The clonotype was recovered from a woman in her thirties or forties in good health and CMV-seropositive. CDR3 region: CASSRQSSYEQYF. CDR3 bases: TGTGCCAGCAGCCGACAGTCCTCCTACGAGCAGTACTTC.